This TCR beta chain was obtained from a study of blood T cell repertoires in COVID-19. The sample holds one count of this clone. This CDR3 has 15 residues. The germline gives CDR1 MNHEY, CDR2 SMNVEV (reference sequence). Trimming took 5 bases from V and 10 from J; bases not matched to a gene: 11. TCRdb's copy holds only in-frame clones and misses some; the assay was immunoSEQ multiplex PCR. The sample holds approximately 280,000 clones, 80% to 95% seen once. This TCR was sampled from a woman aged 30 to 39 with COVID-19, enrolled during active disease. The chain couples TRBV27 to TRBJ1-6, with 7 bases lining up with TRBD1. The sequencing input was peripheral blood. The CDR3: CASSHRQGQGSPLHF. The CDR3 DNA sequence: TGTGCCAGCAGTCACAGACAGGGTCAAGGATCACCCCTCCACTTT.